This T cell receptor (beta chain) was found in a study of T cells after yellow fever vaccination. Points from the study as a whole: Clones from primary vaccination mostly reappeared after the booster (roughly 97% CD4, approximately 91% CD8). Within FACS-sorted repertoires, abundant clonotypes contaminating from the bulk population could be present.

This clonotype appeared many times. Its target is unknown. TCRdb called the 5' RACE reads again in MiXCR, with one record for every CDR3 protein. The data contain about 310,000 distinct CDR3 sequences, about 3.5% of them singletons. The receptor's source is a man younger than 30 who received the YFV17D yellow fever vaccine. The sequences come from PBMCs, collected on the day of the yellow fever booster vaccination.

The CDR3 region is CASSQRDVSNQPQHF. In nucleotides, the CDR3 is TGCGCCAGCAGCCAACGGGACGTTAGCAATCAGCCCCAGCATTTT. This chain uses TRBV4-1 with TRBJ1-5, with a tentative D call TRBD1 (5 bases). Trimming stripped 2 bases from V and 0 bases from J, with 8 bases between. Germline V gene data show CDR1 as MGHRA and CDR2 as YSYEKL. CDR3 length: 15 amino acids.